This T cell receptor beta chain was sequenced for a study of blood T cell repertoires in COVID-19. Study as a whole: Researchers got acute and convalescent COVID-19 samples from the United States, Italy and Spain. PBMCs, B-cell-depleted T cells, or T cells provided the cDNA or gDNA that made up the material.

The CDR3 length is 17 residues. The ends lost 0 bases at V and 4 bases at J; junction bases unmatched: 9. Germline CDR1 and CDR2: SGHRS and YFSETQ. Per the original methods: Reference gene primer amplification gave estimated nucleated cell counts. TCRdb's table, derived via immunoSEQ multiplex PCR, lists solely in-frame clones and lacks some. V, J and clone size reflect that table, while D and trimming were determined from the DNA. The table has approximately 250,000 clones, less than 85% seen once. The clonotype comes from a man in his sixties who had recovered from COVID-19. V gene TRBV5-1 combines with J gene TRBJ2-7, with 11 bases aligning to TRBD1. The sequencing sample was made of peripheral blood. CDR3 in DNA: TGCGCCAGCAGCTTGGGCCTTGCGGGACAGGGGGGTTACGAGCAGTACTTC. Its protein product is CASSLGLAGQGGYEQYF.